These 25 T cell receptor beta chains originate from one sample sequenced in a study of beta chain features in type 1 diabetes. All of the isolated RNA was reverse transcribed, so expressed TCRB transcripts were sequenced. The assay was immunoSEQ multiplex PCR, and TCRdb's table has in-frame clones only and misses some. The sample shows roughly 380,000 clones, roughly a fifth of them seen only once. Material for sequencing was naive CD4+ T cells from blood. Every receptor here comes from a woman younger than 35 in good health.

CDR3 DNA sequence: TGCGCCAGCAGCTTGTCCCGACAGGGTGAAGAGACCCAGTACTTC. Protein sequence: CASSLSRQGEETQYF. The rearrangement uses TRBV5-1 and TRBJ2-5, with 7 nucleotides matching TRBD1. The V and J ends lost 1 base and 3 bases, in that order; junction bases with no gene match: 6. The CDR3 sequence is 15 residues long. The germline gives CDR1 SGHRS, CDR2 YFSETQ.

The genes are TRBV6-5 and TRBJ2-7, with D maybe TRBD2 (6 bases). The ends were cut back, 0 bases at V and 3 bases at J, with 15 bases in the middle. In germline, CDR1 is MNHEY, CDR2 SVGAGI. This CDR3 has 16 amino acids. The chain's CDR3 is CASSYSKAGTVYEQYF. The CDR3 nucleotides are TGTGCCAGCAGTTACTCGAAGGCGGGAACGGTCTACGAGCAGTACTTC.

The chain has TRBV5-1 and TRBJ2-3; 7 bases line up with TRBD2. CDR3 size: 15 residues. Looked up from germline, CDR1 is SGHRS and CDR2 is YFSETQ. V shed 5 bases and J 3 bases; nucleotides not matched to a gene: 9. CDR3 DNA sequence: TGCGCCAGCAGGACGGCGGGAGTTCGAACAGATACGCAGTATTTT. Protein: CASRTAGVRTDTQYF.

This chain's CDR3 is CASSLGTPDNEQFF. The CDR3 DNA follows: TGCGCCAGCAGCTTGGGGACACCTGATAATGAGCAGTTCTTC. The rearrangement uses TRBV5-1 and TRBJ2-1; possible D gene TRBD1, 5 bases. There are 14 residues in the CDR3. CDR1 SGHRS and CDR2 YFSETQ come from the germline V gene. V shed 0 bases and J shed 7 bases, with 11 bases lying between them.

The DNA of the CDR3 is TGTGCCAGCAGCTTAGTTAGCCTAGCGGGGGAGCAGTTCTTC. It encodes CASSLVSLAGEQFF. The genes are TRBV7-9 and TRBJ2-1; 9 nucleotides agree with TRBD2. Losses at the gene ends were 1 base for V and 10 bases for J; bases not matched to a gene: 5. The CDR3 length is 14 residues. CDR1 is SEHNR and CDR2 is FQNEAQ in the germline V gene (reference sequence).

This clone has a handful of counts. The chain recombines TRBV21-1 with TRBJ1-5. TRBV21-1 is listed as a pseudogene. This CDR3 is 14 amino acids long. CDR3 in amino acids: CASSKGSVWLPQHF. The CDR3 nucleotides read TGTGCCAGCAGCAAAGGCTCGGTTTGGTTGCCCCAGCATTTT.

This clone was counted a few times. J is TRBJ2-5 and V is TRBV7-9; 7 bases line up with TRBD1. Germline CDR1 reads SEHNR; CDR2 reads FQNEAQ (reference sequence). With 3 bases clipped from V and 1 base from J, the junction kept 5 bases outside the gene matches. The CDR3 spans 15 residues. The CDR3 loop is CASSFLGTVQETQYF. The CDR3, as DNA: TGTGCCAGCAGCTTTCTAGGGACAGTCCAAGAGACCCAGTACTTC.

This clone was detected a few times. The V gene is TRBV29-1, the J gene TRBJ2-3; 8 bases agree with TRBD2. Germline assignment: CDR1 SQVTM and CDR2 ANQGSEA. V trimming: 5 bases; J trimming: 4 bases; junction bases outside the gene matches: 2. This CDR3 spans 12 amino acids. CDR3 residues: CSVRLASDTQYF. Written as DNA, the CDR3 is TGCAGCGTTCGACTAGCGTCAGATACGCAGTATTTT.

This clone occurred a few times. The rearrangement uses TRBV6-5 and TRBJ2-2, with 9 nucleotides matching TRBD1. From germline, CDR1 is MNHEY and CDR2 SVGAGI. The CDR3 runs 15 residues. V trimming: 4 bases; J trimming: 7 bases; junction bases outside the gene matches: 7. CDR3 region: CASSFVQGAGGELFF. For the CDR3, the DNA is TGTGCCAGCAGTTTCGTACAGGGGGCTGGCGGGGAGCTGTTTTTT.

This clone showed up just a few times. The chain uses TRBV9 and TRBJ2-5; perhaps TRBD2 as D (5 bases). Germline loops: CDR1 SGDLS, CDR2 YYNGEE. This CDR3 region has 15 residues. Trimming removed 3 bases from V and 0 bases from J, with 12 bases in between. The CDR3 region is CASSAGDRDQETQYF. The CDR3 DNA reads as TGTGCCAGCAGCGCCGGGGATCGGGACCAAGAGACCCAGTACTTC.

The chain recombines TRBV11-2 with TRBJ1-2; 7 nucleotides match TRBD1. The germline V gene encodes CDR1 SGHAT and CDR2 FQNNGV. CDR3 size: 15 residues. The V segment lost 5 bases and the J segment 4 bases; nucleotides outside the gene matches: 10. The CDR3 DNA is TGTGCCAGCAGCCCTCGCCAAGGGGGCCCCTATGGCTACACCTTC. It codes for CASSPRQGGPYGYTF.

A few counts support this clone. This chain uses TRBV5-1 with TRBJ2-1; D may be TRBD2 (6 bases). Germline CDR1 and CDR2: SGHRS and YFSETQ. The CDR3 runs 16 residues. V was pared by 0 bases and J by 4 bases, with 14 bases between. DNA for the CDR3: TGCGCCAGCAGCTTGGAGAGTGATAGCGGTTACAATGAGCAGTTCTTC. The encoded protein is CASSLESDSGYNEQFF. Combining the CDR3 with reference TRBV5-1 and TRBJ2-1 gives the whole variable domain KAGVTQTPRYLIKTRGQQVTLSCSPISGHRSVSWYQQTPGQGLQFLFEYFSETQRNKGNFPGRFSGRQFSNSRSEMNVSTLELGDSALYLCASSLESDSGYNEQFFGPGTRLTVL.

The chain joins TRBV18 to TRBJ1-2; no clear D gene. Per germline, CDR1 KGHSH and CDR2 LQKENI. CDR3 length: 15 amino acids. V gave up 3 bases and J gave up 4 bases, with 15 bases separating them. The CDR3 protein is CASSPTERSGYGYTF. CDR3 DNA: TGTGCCAGCTCACCCACCGAGCGCTCTGGCTATGGCTACACCTTC.

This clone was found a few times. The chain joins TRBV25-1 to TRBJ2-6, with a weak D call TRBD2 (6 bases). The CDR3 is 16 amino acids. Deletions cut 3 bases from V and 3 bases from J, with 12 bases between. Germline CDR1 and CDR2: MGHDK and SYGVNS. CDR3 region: CASSDPPGGGANVLTF. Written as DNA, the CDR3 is TGTGCCAGCAGTGATCCTCCCGGGGGTGGGGCCAACGTCCTGACTTTC.

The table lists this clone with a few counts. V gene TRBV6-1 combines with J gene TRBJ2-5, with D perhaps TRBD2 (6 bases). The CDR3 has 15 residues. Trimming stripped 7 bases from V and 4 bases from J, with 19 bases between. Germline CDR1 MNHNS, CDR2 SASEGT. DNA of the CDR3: TGTGCCAGCACCTCCCTTGGGGGAGGTACAGAGACCCAGTACTTC. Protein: CASTSLGGGTETQYF.

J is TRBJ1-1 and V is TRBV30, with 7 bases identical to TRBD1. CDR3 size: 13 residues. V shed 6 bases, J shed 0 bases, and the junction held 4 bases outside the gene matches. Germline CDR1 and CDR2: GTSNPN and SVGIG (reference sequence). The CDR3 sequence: CACRTGLNTEAFF. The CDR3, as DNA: TGTGCCTGCCGGACAGGCTTGAACACTGAAGCTTTCTTT.

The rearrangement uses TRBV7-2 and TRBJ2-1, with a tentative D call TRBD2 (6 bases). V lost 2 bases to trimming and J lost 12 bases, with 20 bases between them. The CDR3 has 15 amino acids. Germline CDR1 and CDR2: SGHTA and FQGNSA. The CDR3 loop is CASSLKVSGILRQFF. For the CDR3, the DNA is TGTGCCAGCAGCTTAAAGGTTAGCGGCATCTTGAGGCAGTTCTTC.

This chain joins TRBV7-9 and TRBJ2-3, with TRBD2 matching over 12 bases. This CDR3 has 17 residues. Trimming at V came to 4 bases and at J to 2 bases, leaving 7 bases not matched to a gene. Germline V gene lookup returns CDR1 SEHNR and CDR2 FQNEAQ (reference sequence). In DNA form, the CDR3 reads TGTGCCAGCAGCTCTAGCGGGAGGGCAGGCCCCACAGATACGCAGTATTTT. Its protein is CASSSSGRAGPTDTQYF.

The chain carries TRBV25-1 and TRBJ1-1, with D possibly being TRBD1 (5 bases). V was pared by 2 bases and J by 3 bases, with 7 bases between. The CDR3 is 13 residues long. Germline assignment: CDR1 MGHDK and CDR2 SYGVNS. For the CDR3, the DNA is TGTGCCAGCAGTGAACCAGGGTACACTGAAGCTTTCTTT. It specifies CASSEPGYTEAFF.

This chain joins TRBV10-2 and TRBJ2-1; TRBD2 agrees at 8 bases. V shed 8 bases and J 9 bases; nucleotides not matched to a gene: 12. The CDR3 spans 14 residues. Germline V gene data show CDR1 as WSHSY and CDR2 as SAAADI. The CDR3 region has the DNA TGCGCCAGCCGTAAAGAGGAGCGGGAGCGTGAGCAGTTCTTC. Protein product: CASRKEEREREQFF.

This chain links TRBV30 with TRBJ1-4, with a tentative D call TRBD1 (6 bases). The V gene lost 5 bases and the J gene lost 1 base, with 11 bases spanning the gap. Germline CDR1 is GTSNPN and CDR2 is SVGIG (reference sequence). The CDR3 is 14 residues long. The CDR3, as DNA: TGTGCCTGGGGACAGACAGGAACTAATGAAAAACTGTTTTTT. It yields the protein CAWGQTGTNEKLFF. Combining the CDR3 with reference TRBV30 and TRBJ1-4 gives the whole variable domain SQTIHQWPATLVQPVGSPLSLECTVEGTSNPNLYWYRQAAGRGLQLLFYSVGIGQISSEVPQNLSASRPQDRQFILSSKKLLLSDSGFYLCAWGQTGTNEKLFFGSGTQLSVL.

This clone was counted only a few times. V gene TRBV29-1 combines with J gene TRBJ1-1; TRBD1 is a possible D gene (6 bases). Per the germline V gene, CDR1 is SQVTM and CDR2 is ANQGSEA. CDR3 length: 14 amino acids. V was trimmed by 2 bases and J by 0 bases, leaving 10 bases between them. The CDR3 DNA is TGCAGCGTTGAATATGGGACACTGAACACTGAAGCTTTCTTT. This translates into CSVEYGTLNTEAFF.

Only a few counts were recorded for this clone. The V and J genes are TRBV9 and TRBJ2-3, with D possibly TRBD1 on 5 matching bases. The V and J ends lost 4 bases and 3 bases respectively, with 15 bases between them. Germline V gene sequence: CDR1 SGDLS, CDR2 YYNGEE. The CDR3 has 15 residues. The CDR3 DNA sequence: TGTGCCAGCAGCTACCACTGGGCAGGGACAGATACGCAGTATTTT. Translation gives CASSYHWAGTDTQYF.

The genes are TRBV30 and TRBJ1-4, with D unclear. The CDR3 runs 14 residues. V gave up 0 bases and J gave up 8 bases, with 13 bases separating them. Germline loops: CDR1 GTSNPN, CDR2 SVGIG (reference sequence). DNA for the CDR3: TGTGCCTGGAGTGTAGGAGGGAGTGGGGAAAAACTGTTTTTT. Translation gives CAWSVGGSGEKLFF.

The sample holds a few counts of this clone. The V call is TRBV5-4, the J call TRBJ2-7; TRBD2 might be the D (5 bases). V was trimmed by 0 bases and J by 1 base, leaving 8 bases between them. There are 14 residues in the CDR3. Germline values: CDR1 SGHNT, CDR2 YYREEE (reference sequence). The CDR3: CASSLDTGSYEQYF. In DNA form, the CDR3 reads TGTGCCAGCAGCTTGGATACGGGATCCTACGAGCAGTACTTC.